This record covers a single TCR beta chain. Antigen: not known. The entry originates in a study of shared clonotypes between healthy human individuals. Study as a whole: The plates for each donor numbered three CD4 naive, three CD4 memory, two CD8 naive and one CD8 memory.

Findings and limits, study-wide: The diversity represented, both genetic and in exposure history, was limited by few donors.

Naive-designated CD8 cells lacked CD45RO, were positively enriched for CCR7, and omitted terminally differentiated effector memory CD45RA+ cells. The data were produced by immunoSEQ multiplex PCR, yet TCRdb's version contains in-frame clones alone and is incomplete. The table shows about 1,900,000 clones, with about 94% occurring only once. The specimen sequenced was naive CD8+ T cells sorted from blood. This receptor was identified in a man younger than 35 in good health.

The chain's CDR3 is CASSFYVESPIYEQYF. Written as DNA, the CDR3 is TGTGCCAGCAGTTTCTACGTCGAATCGCCTATTTACGAGCAGTACTTC. The chain links TRBV27 to TRBJ2-7; no reliable D call. Germline CDR1 and CDR2: MNHEY and SMNVEV (reference sequence). Trimming shortened V by 3 bases and J by 4 bases, and 19 bases separated the two germline ends. The CDR3 is 16 residues long.